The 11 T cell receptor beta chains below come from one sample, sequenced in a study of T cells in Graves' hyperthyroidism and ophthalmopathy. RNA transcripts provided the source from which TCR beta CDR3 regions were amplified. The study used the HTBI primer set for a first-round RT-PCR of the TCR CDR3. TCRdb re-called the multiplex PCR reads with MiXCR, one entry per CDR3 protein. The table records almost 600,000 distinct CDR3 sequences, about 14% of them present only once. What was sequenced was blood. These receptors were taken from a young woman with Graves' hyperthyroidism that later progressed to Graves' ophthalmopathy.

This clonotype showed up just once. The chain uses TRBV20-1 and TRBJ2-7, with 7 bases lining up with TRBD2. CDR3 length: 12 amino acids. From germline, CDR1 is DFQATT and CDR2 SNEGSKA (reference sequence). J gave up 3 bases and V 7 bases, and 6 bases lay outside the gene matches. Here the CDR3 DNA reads TGCAGTGAAGGGAGGGCCGGCTACGAGCAGTACTTC. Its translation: CSEGRAGYEQYF.

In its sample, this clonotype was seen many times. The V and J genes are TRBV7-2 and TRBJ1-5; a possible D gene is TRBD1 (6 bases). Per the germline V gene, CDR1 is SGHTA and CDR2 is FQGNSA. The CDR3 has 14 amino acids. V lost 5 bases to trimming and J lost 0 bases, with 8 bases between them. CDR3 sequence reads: CASSPGASNQPQHF. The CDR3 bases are TGTGCCAGCAGCCCGGGGGCTAGCAATCAGCCCCAGCATTTT.

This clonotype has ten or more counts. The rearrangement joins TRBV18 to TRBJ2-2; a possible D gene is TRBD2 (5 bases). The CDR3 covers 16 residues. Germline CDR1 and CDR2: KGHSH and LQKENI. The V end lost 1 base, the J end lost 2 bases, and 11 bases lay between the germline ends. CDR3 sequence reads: CASSPQEAGNTGELFF. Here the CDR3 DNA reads TGTGCCAGCTCACCACAGGAGGCAGGAAACACCGGGGAGCTGTTTTTT.

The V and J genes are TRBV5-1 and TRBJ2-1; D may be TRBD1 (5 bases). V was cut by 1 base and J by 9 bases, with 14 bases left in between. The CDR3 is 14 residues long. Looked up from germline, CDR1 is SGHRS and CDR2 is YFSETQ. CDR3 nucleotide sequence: TGCGCCAGCAGCTTGATCATAGGGGCCGGTGAGCAGTTCTTC. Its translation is CASSLIIGAGEQFF.

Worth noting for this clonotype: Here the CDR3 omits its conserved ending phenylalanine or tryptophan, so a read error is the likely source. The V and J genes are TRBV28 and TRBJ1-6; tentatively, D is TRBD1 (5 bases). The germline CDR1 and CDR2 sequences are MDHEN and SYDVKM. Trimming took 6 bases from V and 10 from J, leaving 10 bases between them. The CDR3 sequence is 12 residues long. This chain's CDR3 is CASSHDRSPLHV. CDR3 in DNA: TGTGCCAGCAGCCACGACAGATCACCCCTCCACGTT.

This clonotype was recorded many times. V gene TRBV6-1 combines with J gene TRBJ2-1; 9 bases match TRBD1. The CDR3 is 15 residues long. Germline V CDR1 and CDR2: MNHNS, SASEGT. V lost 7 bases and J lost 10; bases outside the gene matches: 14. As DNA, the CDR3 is TGTGCCAGCACCACCGGGACAGGGAGGGTGACGGAGCAGTTCTTC. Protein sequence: CASTTGTGRVTEQFF.

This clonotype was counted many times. This chain's CDR3 is CASRTSGPNNEQFF. Here the CDR3 DNA reads TGTGCCAGCAGGACTAGCGGTCCCAACAATGAGCAGTTCTTC. The chain links TRBV6-2 or TRBV6-3 to TRBJ2-1; 9 nucleotides match TRBD2. The CDR3 spans 14 residues. V lost 6 bases, J lost 5 bases, and 5 bases stayed unmatched. In germline, CDR1 is MNHEY, CDR2 SVGEGT.

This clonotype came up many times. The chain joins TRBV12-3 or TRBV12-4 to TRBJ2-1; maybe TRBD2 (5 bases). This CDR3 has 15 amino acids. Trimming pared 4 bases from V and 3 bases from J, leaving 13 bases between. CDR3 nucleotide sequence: TGTGCCAGCAGTTCCGTAGTGGGAGTCTACAATGAGCAGTTCTTC. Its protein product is CASSSVVGVYNEQFF.

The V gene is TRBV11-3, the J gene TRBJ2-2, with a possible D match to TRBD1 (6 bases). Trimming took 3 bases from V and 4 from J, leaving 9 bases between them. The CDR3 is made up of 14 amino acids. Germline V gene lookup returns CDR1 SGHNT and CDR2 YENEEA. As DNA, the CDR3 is TGTGCCAGCAGCTTGACAGGACTCACCGGGGAGCTGTTTTTT. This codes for CASSLTGLTGELFF.

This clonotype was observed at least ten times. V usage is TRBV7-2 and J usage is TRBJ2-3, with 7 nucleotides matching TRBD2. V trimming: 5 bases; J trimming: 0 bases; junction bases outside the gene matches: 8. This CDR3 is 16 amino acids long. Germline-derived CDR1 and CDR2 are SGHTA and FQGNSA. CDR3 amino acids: CASSDGLERSTDTQYF. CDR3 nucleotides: TGTGCCAGCAGCGACGGACTAGAGCGTAGCACAGATACGCAGTATTTT.

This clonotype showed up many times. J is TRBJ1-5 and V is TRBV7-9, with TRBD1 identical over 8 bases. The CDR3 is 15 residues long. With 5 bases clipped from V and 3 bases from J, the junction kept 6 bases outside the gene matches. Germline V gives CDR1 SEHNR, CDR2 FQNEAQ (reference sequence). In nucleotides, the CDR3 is TGTGCCAGCAGCCCACAGGGGGGAGACAATCAGCCCCAGCATTTT. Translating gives CASSPQGGDNQPQHF.